This TCR beta chain was sequenced in a study of shared clonotypes between healthy human individuals. This clone was recorded a few times. Measured with immunoSEQ multiplex PCR; TCRdb has only the in-frame clones, and not every one. This repertoire shows some 300,000 clones, around 79% found once; its top ten account for roughly a tenth. V lost 5 bases and J lost 5, with 15 bases in between. Germline V gene data show CDR1 as LNHDA and CDR2 as SQIVND (reference sequence). CDR3 size: 14 residues. The sequence was obtained from a man aged 30 to 39 in good health. The rearrangement joins TRBV19 to TRBJ1-2; D remains unclear. The source material was memory CD4+ T cells sorted from blood. The subset was: CD45RA-negative fraction. CDR3 bases: TGTGCCAGTAGTCTCGGCGGAAGATCATATGGCTACACCTTC. Amino acids: CASSLGGRSYGYTF.